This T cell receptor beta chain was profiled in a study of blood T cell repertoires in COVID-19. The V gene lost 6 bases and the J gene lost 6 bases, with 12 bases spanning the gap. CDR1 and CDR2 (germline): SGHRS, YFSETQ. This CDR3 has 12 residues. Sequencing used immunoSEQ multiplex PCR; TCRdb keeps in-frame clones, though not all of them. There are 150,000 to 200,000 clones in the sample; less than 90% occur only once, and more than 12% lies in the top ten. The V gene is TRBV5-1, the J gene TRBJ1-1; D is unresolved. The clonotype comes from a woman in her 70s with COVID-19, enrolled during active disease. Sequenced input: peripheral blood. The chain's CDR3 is CASNRNEAEAFF. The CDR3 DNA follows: TGCGCCAGCAACCGCAATGAGGCTGAAGCTTTCTTT.